This T cell receptor beta chain was found in a study of cytomegalovirus exposure and HLA in healthy donors (TCRdb year 2017). In terms of the full investigation: In an earlier analysis of roughly 590 of the donors, approximately 300 Gb of sequence data and 100 million or so unique TCR beta sequences from about 179 million T cells were reported. The study used immunosequencing to profile the T cell repertoires of approximately 690 subjects and linked those repertoires to cytomegalovirus serostatus. Of the 300 to 500 genotyped donors, approximately 81% were placed in the genetic ancestry cluster associated with self-reported Caucasian donors. In an earlier analysis of 587 of the donors, high-throughput TCR beta sequencing was used to judge whether each TCR beta V gene segment behaved as functional or pseudogenic. The study was designed to test whether signatures of past pathogen exposure could be identified by cataloging public T cell receptors. Among around 400 genotyped donors of the cohort, an average of around 240,000 unique TCR beta nucleotide sequences was sequenced per donor, of which 15% to 20% were non-productive. Donor age, sex, ethnicity and CMV serostatus were compiled alongside the repertoire data. Every discovery cohort repertoire had been produced on one sequencing platform. An early release that covered 500 to 800 HLA-typed donors contained approximately 300 gigabases of sequencing data and 80 million or so unique TCR sequences. Genome-wide SNP genotypes for about 60% of the roughly 670 donors were used in a later genetic analysis, which treated that subset as a discovery cohort. Typing coverage differed by locus: A, B, C, DRB1 and DQB1 were typed in about 629-630 donors, DQA1 in about 510, DPA1 in 600 to 610, and DPB1 in approximately 450. A handful of DR-DQ haplotypes were handled as single units for association and clustering because linkage in the cohort was strong. To predict cytomegalovirus infection status, the study brought together high-throughput TCR immunosequencing, statistical association of individual TCRs with disease status, and machine learning. In a later analysis, previously published TCR beta repertoires from 666 donors were re-analyzed and high-resolution HLA genotyping was added so that TCR occurrence patterns could be studied. Besides the first cohort of 666 subjects, a separate validation cohort made up of some 110 different subjects was used. The later analysis used no new phenotypic data to find candidate immune exposures, relying instead on TCR beta sequences and their occurrence across donors. HLA typing included class I and class II loci at four-digit resolution.

This clone was counted between two and nine times. No antigen is known for it. It has no much larger one-base neighbor in the sample; base qualities were not kept. The protocol used for the library was the immunoSEQ multiplex PCR assay. For the multiplex PCR, a mixture combining 60 forward primers for TCR Vbeta segments and 13 reverse primers for TCR Jbeta segments was used. A multiplex PCR assay on genomic DNA amplified the CDR3 region of rearranged TCR beta genes. The Illumina HiSeq System was used to sequence the amplified TCR beta libraries as 87-base-pair reads. The source study handled its data this way. In a later analysis, some 80 million unique TCR beta chains were counted across the approximately 640 repertoires, and roughly 11 million of these chains were shared by at least two donors. Raw reads were error-corrected and collapsed into unique sequences with a nearest-neighbor algorithm that merged closely related sequences to remove PCR and sequencing errors. Alignment of CDR3 sequences to IMGT reference sequences was used to assign V, D and J gene segments. For a sequence to be retained, a match of at least six nucleotides was required to both a V gene segment and a J gene segment. A rearrangement was called productive if the CDR3 had no stop codons and remained in frame with V and J, and every other rearrangement was called non-productive. Following IMGT convention, CDR3 was defined as the stretch from the second conserved V-encoded cysteine up to the conserved J-encoded phenylalanine. In an earlier analysis of approximately 500 of the donors, sequences lacking an unambiguous match to a single V gene segment were excluded. An earlier analysis of 587 of the donors called V segments functional above 56.7% productive rearrangements and segregating when the between-donor standard deviation exceeded 5%. A statistical classification framework was built for diagnosing cytomegalovirus status from the catalog of TCR beta chain sequences. A later analysis assigned V and J genes by comparing TCR nucleotide sequences with IMGT/GENE-DB human TR gene sequences. The TCRdist pipeline was used in a later analysis to assign CDR3 sequences and most-parsimonious VDJ recombination scenarios. A later analysis defined each TCR beta chain by its CDR3 amino acid sequence plus V-gene family, and excluded reads lacking a unique V-gene family. A later analysis removed several hundred highly shared, low-generation-probability nucleotide sequences to deal with suspected cross-contamination and a sequencing artifact. A later analysis calculated a clonal expansion index for each public chain from normalized within-repertoire ranks of inferred template counts. In a later analysis, generation probabilities were computed with a VDJ recombination model fitted to out-of-frame rearrangements, and the resulting probabilities were checked against IGoR. Hypergeometric tests were used in a later analysis to score TCR-TCR, TCR-HLA and TCR-CMV co-occurrence, with a repertoire-size bias correction applied to the TCR pairs. In a later analysis, false discovery rates were estimated by permuting HLA or CMV assignments 20 times. In a later analysis, co-occurring TCRs were grouped using DBSCAN, and TCRdist sequence similarity was added for clustering within HLA-allele-positive subsets. Co-occurrence clustering excluded repertoires with fewer than 30,000 or more than 120,000 public chains, plus five with anomalous nucleotide sharing. Here the immuneACCESS table is served through TCRdb, limited to in-frame sequences with V and J called. Missing clones are a known gap in these copies; in checked studies unresolved V genes cover under half, and the rest lacks a known reason. V, J and clone size derive from that table, while D and trimming were established from the DNA sequence. The sample yields fewer than 150,000 clones; around 81% were counted once. Under 7.5% of the sample is held by the ten biggest clonotypes.

Points the paper makes about the study in general: In a later analysis, 15,000 to 20,000 TCR beta sequences were associated with specific HLA alleles at a false discovery rate of 0.05. The sequencing pipeline was judged likely to have produced a cluster of highly shared sequence variants as a technical artifact. Compared with equally common non-associated chains, HLA-associated TCR beta chains in a later analysis were more clonally expanded and had lower generation probabilities. An earlier analysis of approximately 590 of the donors showed that most TCR beta V segments appeared in productive rearrangements either about 87% or about 30% of the time, which broadly matched IMGT annotations. The classifier was reported to diagnose cytomegalovirus status with high specificity and sensitivity in both the original cohort and the validation cohort. Because the 87-base-pair reads could not distinguish some IMGT-functional V segments, including TRBV6-2 and TRBV6-3, those segments were excluded. Compared with the approximately 600-donor mean, donors in an Asian-associated ancestry cluster had fewer N-insertions in productive TCRs, according to a later genetic analysis. In a later analysis, several top co-occurrence clusters were reported to appear linked to parvovirus B19, influenza, CMV and Epstein-Barr virus. Correlated functional status among segregating V segments might reflect linkage disequilibrium, but an unknown experimental factor could not be ruled out. For the cohort, immune exposure information was limited to CMV serostatus. In vitro tests confirmed that a few of the cytomegalovirus-associated TCR beta chains recognize cytomegalovirus antigens. When HLA alleles, especially DR and DQ, strongly co-occurred, TCR associations were difficult to assign to individual alleles. In a later genetic analysis, a missense DCLRE1C variant was associated with V-gene and J-gene trimming of TCR beta chains, and the association was replicated in an independent cohort. The authors suggested that the approach could potentially be generalized to other disease states and immunological phenotypes. Because some donors lacked HLA typing at each locus, the association tests relied only on the typed subset. Because counts were too low, about 18 rarely observed V segments, including chromosome 9 orphons, were left out of the earlier analysis of over 550 of the donors. A further reported finding was that TCR beta sequences accurately predicted the HLA-A and HLA-B alleles for most subjects in the first cohort. Sequencing depth was assumed to be roughly uniform across donors in the presence/absence analyses, though that assumption may not hold. Most TCR sequences were observed very rarely across donors, whereas some public TCRs were present in many individuals. According to a later analysis, TCR association rates differed among HLA loci, with DRB1 alleles showing the most associated TCRs and HLA-C alleles showing the fewest. Only TCR beta chains were sequenced in this cohort, and the absence of alpha or paired-chain data limited detectable features. A total of around 150 TCR beta chains were listed by the study as associated with cytomegalovirus. According to a later analysis, most CMV-associated TCR beta chains appeared to be HLA-restricted, and the HLA associations seemed to be driven largely by CMV exposure.

According to the germline V gene, CDR1 reads MNHNS and CDR2 reads SASEGT. The CDR3 goes from the cysteine to the phenylalanine over 17 residues. The only DNA kept is the CDR3, 51 bases in frame from the first base. The V end gives up 4 bases and the J end 3 bases, leaving 12 bases in the junction not matched to a gene. The cohort consisted of some 730 healthy bone marrow donors. All cohort members were sampled while nominally healthy, although unrecorded immune exposures were likely present. The donor tested CMV seropositive and was one of the 289 seropositive cohort members. A peripheral blood sample was provided by each donor, and peripheral blood mononuclear cells were used for TCR beta sequencing. Genomic DNA was extracted from the blood cell samples with the Qiagen DNeasy Blood Extraction Kit.

The receptor chain draws on TRBV6-1 and TRBJ1-2; the junction holds 9 bases that match TRBD1. The clonotype originates from a man aged 35 to 55 in good health and CMV-seropositive. The sequenced sample consisted of PBMCs. The CDR3 amino acid sequence is: CASSAVVQGADDYGYTF. The nucleotide sequence reads as follows: TGTGCCAGCAGTGCTGTTGTACAGGGGGCGGACGACTATGGCTACACCTTC.